The 18 T cell receptor beta chains reported below all come from one sample, sequenced in a study of type 1 regulatory T cells. Each CDR3 protein gets one entry after TCRdb re-called the reads with MiXCR. This table holds about 18,000 distinct CDR3 sequences, roughly a tenth found once. The sample consisted of CD4+ T cells, either the whole sample or a sorted fraction (not recorded which). The receptors derive from a human donor in good health.

Sample share makes this clonotype medium-sized (0.01 to 0.1%). The rearrangement links TRBV28 to TRBJ1-4; tentative D call: TRBD1 (6 bases). The germline V gene has CDR1 MDHEN and CDR2 SYDVKM. V was pared by 5 bases and J by 0 bases, with 10 bases between. This CDR3 is built from 15 residues. CDR3 DNA: TGTGCCAGCAGTCTCAGGACAGCAACTAATGAAAAACTGTTTTTT. The encoded protein is CASSLRTATNEKLFF. The full variable domain, its missing parts supplied by reference TRBV28 and TRBJ1-4, is DVKVTQSSRYLVKRTGEKVFLECVQDMDHENMFWYRQDPGLGLRLIYFSYDVKMKEKGDIPEGYSVSREKKERFSLILESASTNQTSMYLCASSLRTATNEKLFFGSGTQLSVL.

The chain combines TRBV29-1 with TRBJ1-5; 10 bases agree with TRBD1. The germline CDR1 and CDR2 sequences are SQVTM and ANQGSEA. CDR3 length equals 13 residues. V gave up 7 bases and J gave up 2 bases; unmatched junction bases: 2. CDR3 sequence: CSAGTGGNQPQHF. In nucleotides, the CDR3 is TGCAGCGCGGGGACAGGGGGCAATCAGCCCCAGCATTTT.

This clonotype was picked up many times. In nucleotides, the CDR3 is TGTGCCATCAGTGGGACAGTCAATGGCTACACCTTC. As protein: CAISGTVNGYTF. This chain joins TRBV10-3 and TRBJ1-2, with D possibly being TRBD1 (6 bases). The CDR3 runs 12 residues. V gave up 4 bases and J gave up 6 bases, with 9 bases separating them. Germline V gene lookup returns CDR1 ENHRY and CDR2 SYGVKD.

In its sample, this clonotype was seen many times. The chain joins TRBV30 to TRBJ2-2, with D unresolved. The germline V gene encodes CDR1 GTSNPN and CDR2 SVGIG (reference sequence). Trimming removed 5 bases from V and 3 bases from J, with 19 bases in between. The CDR3 sequence is 16 residues long. Here the CDR3 DNA reads TGTGCCTGGGGATACCTCGGGTCTCGGGACACCGGGGAGCTGTTTTTT. This encodes CAWGYLGSRDTGELFF.

This clonotype was detected many times. The chain employs TRBV7-2 and TRBJ2-2; TRBD1 is a possible D gene (5 bases). This CDR3 region has 15 residues. V lost 6 bases and J lost 0, with 11 bases in between. Germline loops: CDR1 SGHTA, CDR2 FQGNSA. The CDR3 region is CASRLTGTNTGELFF. The CDR3 DNA is TGTGCCAGCAGATTAACAGGAACGAACACCGGGGAGCTGTTTTTT.

This clonotype was seen repeatedly, ten times or more. V usage is TRBV5-6 and J usage is TRBJ2-2; 8 positions match TRBD2. The trim removed 2 bases at V and 6 bases at J, leaving 6 bases unmatched. Per the germline V gene, CDR1 is SGHDT and CDR2 is YYEEEE. There are 15 residues in the CDR3. CDR3 nucleotides: TGTGCCAGCAGCTTAAAAGCGGGAGAGTCCGGGGAGCTGTTTTTT. Amino acids: CASSLKAGESGELFF. Using reference TRBV5-6 and TRBJ2-2 for the parts outside the CDR3, the full variable domain is DAGVTQSPTHLIKTRGQQVTLRCSPKSGHDTVSWYQQALGQGPQFIFQYYEEEERQRGNFPDRFSGHQFPNYSSELNVNALLLGDSALYLCASSLKAGESGELFFGEGSRLTVL.

This chain joins TRBV6-1 and TRBJ1-1, with D possibly matching TRBD1 (6 bases). V was clipped by 5 bases and J by 4 bases, with 14 bases between them. This CDR3 is built from 14 residues. CDR1 and CDR2 from the germline V gene are MNHNS and SASEGT. The CDR3 protein is CASSRTGLFTEAFF. The CDR3 DNA is TGTGCCAGCAGTAGAACAGGGTTGTTCACTGAAGCTTTCTTT.

The chain carries TRBV19 and TRBJ2-5; no definite D call. This CDR3 spans 13 amino acids. V dropped 3 bases and J dropped 5 bases, with 10 bases sitting between them. Per germline, CDR1 LNHDA and CDR2 SQIVND (reference sequence). The CDR3 DNA is TGTGCCAGTAGTATTGGCGGCTTGGAGACCCAGTACTTC. Protein: CASSIGGLETQYF.

This clonotype was seen more than once but under ten times. The V and J genes are TRBV20-1 and TRBJ2-5, with 9 nucleotides matching TRBD1. The CDR3 loop spans 13 amino acids. With 6 bases clipped from V and 4 bases from J, the junction kept 6 bases outside the gene matches. The germline CDR1 and CDR2 sequences are DFQATT and SNEGSKA (reference sequence). In nucleotides, the CDR3 is TGCAGTGCCACTGGGACAGGGCGAGAGACCCAGTACTTC. It yields the protein CSATGTGRETQYF.

The sample holds a few counts of this clonotype. The CDR3 DNA sequence: TGCAGTGCTAGCGGGAGCCCCCAAGAGACCCAGTACTTC. Its protein product is CSASGSPQETQYF. V is TRBV20-1 and J is TRBJ2-5, with a possible D match to TRBD2 (6 bases). V gave up 3 bases and J gave up 1 base, with 9 bases separating them. This CDR3 is built from 13 residues. Germline lookup yields CDR1 DFQATT and CDR2 SNEGSKA (reference sequence).

The chain carries TRBV7-9 and TRBJ2-7; D might be TRBD2 (5 bases). There are 14 residues in the CDR3. V lost 5 bases, J lost 3 bases, and 14 bases lay in between. Per the germline V gene, CDR1 is SEHNR and CDR2 is FQNEAQ (reference sequence). CDR3 sequence reads: CASSDKDSYYEQYF. In DNA form, the CDR3 reads TGTGCCAGCAGCGATAAGGACTCCTACTACGAGCAGTACTTC.

This clonotype ranks as medium-sized. V usage is TRBV9 and J usage is TRBJ1-4; D gene uncertain. The CDR3 has 14 residues. Germline V gives CDR1 SGDLS, CDR2 YYNGEE. V lost 0 bases, J lost 4 bases, and 7 bases lay in between. In DNA form, the CDR3 reads TGTGCCAGCAGCGTAGCGGCCCATAATGAAAAACTGTTTTTT. Residues: CASSVAAHNEKLFF.

This clonotype was found a few times. V gene TRBV20-1 combines with J gene TRBJ2-7; maybe TRBD2 (5 bases). V dropped 3 bases and J dropped 6 bases, with 9 bases sitting between them. CDR1 and CDR2 (germline): DFQATT, SNEGSKA (reference sequence). The CDR3 has 11 residues. As DNA, the CDR3 is TGCAGTGCTAGTACCCGGGGCGAGCAGTACTTC. Encoded protein: CSASTRGEQYF.

This clonotype was detected many times. This chain links TRBV15 with TRBJ2-1; TRBD2 matches 8 bases. The V segment lost 6 bases and the J segment 0 bases; nucleotides outside the gene matches: 7. Per germline, CDR1 LNHNV and CDR2 YYDKDF (reference sequence). This CDR3 is built from 16 residues. As DNA, the CDR3 is TGTGCCACCAGAGCGACGGGAGGGTTCTCCTACAATGAGCAGTTCTTC. Amino acids: CATRATGGFSYNEQFF.

This clonotype came up many times. The chain recombines TRBV7-9 with TRBJ2-2; 9 nucleotides agree with TRBD1. CDR3 length: 15 amino acids. Trimming removed 1 base from V and 3 bases from J; junction bases left unmatched: 0. Germline loops: CDR1 SEHNR, CDR2 FQNEAQ (reference sequence). CDR3 sequence reads: CASSLGTGDTGELFF. The CDR3 nucleotides are TGTGCCAGCAGCTTAGGGACAGGGGACACCGGGGAGCTGTTTTTT.

Points on this clonotype: A much larger clone lies one base from this, so it may be a read error. This chain links TRBV20-1 with TRBJ2-1; 8 nucleotides match TRBD1. Per germline, CDR1 DFQATT and CDR2 SNEGSKA (reference sequence). The CDR3 has 14 residues. J gave up 2 bases and V 4 bases, and 4 bases lay outside the gene matches. The CDR3 loop is CSAIGTGTYNEQFF. CDR3 nucleotide sequence: TGCAGTGCTATTGGGACAGGCACCTACAATGAGCAGTTCTTC.

This clonotype was recorded at least ten times. The chain carries TRBV7-2 and TRBJ2-2, with 9 bases identical to TRBD2. With V trimmed by 2 bases and J by 6 bases, 4 bases remained unmatched. The germline CDR1 and CDR2 sequences are SGHTA and FQGNSA. The length of the CDR3 is 15 residues. The CDR3 DNA reads as TGTGCCAGCAGCTTATATCTAGCGGGATCCGGGGAGCTGTTTTTT. Translating gives CASSLYLAGSGELFF.

This chain links TRBV6-5 with TRBJ2-3; 12 bases line up with TRBD1. V gave up 5 bases and J gave up 0 bases; unmatched junction bases: 6. The CDR3 is 17 residues long. CDR1 is MNHEY, CDR2 SVGAGI, per germline. This CDR3 is CASSNRDRGPSTDTQYF. Here the CDR3 DNA reads TGTGCCAGCAGTAACCGGGACAGGGGGCCTAGCACAGATACGCAGTATTTT.